The 10 T cell receptor beta chains below come from one sample, sequenced in a study of lymphopenia after photon versus proton radiotherapy. Profiling relied on immunoSEQ multiplex PCR, and the TCRdb table lists in-frame clones only, not all of them. The data hold tens of thousands of clones, with over 70% observed a single time. This material consisted of peripheral blood, taken from a patient treated with photon-based radiotherapy. The receptors derive from a man aged 45-65 years with gastric cancer.

The rearrangement links TRBV6-6 to TRBJ2-7, with 7 bases lining up with TRBD1. This CDR3 comprises 15 residues. Germline V lookup: CDR1 MNHNY, CDR2 SVGAGI (reference sequence). V was pared by 4 bases and J by 7 bases, with 13 bases of the junction left unmatched. The chain's CDR3 is CASSFSTTGPPEQYF. The CDR3 bases are TGTGCCAGCAGTTTCTCTACGACAGGGCCGCCGGAGCAGTACTTC.

This chain links TRBV4-1 with TRBJ2-5; D may be TRBD1 or TRBD2 (5 bases each). The closer fit of TRBJ2-7 to the DNA end suggests the J call may be wrong. Looked up from germline, CDR1 is MGHRA and CDR2 is YSYEKL. This CDR3 region has 17 residues. CDR3 sequence: CASSQVGMGRSSYEQYF. CDR3 DNA sequence: TGCGCCAGCAGCCAAGTGGGGATGGGACGGAGCTCCTACGAGCAGTACTTC.

The chain joins TRBV19 to TRBJ2-7; D remains ambiguous. Germline V gene data show CDR1 as LNHDA and CDR2 as SQIVND (reference sequence). CDR3 size: 16 residues. The V end was cut by 6 bases, the J end by 0 bases, with 18 bases between. The CDR3 here is CASRGPSTESSYEQYF. In DNA form, the CDR3 reads TGTGCCAGTAGAGGCCCTTCGACGGAGAGCTCCTACGAGCAGTACTTC. The whole variable domain, filled in from reference TRBV19 and TRBJ2-7, reads DGGITQSPKYLFRKEGQNVTLSCEQNLNHDAMYWYRQDPGQGLRLIYYSQIVNDFQKGDIAEGYSVSREKKESFPLTVTSAQKNPTAFYLCASRGPSTESSYEQYFGPGTRLTVT.

This clone came up a few times. J is TRBJ2-3 and V is TRBV10-3; D not resolved. The CDR3 has 15 residues. Trimming cost V 0 bases and J 0 bases, with 7 bases left between them. The germline V gene encodes CDR1 ENHRY and CDR2 SYGVKD. The CDR3 loop reads CAISESESSTDTQYF. The CDR3, as DNA: TGTGCCATCAGTGAGTCGGAATCTAGCACAGATACGCAGTATTTT.

This clone was seen once. The V and J genes are TRBV29-1 and TRBJ2-7; 10 positions match TRBD1. The CDR3 is made up of 11 amino acids. Germline CDR1 SQVTM, CDR2 ANQGSEA. V dropped 6 bases and J dropped 7; count of bases not matched to a gene: 3. The CDR3 spells CSVDRGREQYF. The DNA for the CDR3 is TGCAGCGTGGACAGGGGGAGGGAGCAGTACTTC.

This chain uses TRBV5-6 with TRBJ2-3; TRBD1 or TRBD2 may be the D gene (5 bases each). The CDR3 totals 15 residues. V lost 6 bases and J 2 bases, leaving 16 bases between the germline ends. Per germline, CDR1 SGHDT and CDR2 YYEEEE. CDR3 coding DNA: TGTGCCAGCACGACCGAGGGGCGGTTCACAGATACGCAGTATTTT. Protein: CASTTEGRFTDTQYF.

The V and J genes are TRBV4-2 and TRBJ2-2; D not certain. This CDR3 region has 17 residues. Trimming left V 0 bases short and J 3 bases short, with 14 bases between. CDR1 is LGHNA, CDR2 YNFKEQ, per germline. CDR3 coding DNA: TGTGCCAGCAGCCAAGATTCCCGGATAGCCCACACCGGGGAGCTGTTTTTT. Protein product: CASSQDSRIAHTGELFF.

This chain uses TRBV7-9 with TRBJ1-1, with D uncertain. The length of the CDR3 is 11 residues. Germline CDR1 SEHNR, CDR2 FQNEAQ (reference sequence). The V gene lost 5 bases and the J gene lost 8 bases, with 9 bases spanning the gap. CDR3 sequence (DNA): TGTGCCAGCAGCATAGGACTCGAAGCTTTCTTT. It translates to CASSIGLEAFF. The variable domain in full, completed from reference TRBV7-9 and TRBJ1-1, reads DTGVSQNPRHKITKRGQNVTFRCDPISEHNRLYWYRQTLGQGPEFLTYFQNEAQLEKSRLLSDRFSAERPKGSFSTLEIQRTEQGDSAMYLCASSIGLEAFFGQGTRLTVV.

The genes are TRBV5-4 and TRBJ2-1; D may be TRBD2 (6 bases). The CDR3 has 15 residues. The germline V and J ends were trimmed by 0 bases and 6 bases, with 13 bases remaining between them. Looked up from germline, CDR1 is SGHNT and CDR2 is YYREEE (reference sequence). CDR3 protein: CASSLDGSLGNEQFF. In nucleotides, the CDR3 is TGTGCCAGCAGCTTGGACGGGAGTTTGGGCAATGAGCAGTTCTTC.

V is TRBV29-1 and J is TRBJ1-2; possible D gene TRBD1, 6 bases. The CDR3 spans 13 residues. The germline gives CDR1 SQVTM, CDR2 ANQGSEA. V was trimmed by 7 bases and J by 0 bases, leaving 12 bases between them. The CDR3: CSASGGTNYGYTF. CDR3 bases: TGCAGCGCCTCCGGGGGCACTAACTATGGCTACACCTTC.